A single sample is the source of the 31 T cell receptor beta chains below, sequenced in a study of cytomegalovirus exposure and HLA in healthy donors (dated by TCRdb to 2016 to 2017). The library was generated by the immunoSEQ multiplex PCR assay. The multiplex PCR relied on a mix of 60 forward primers for TCR Vbeta segments and 13 reverse primers for TCR Jbeta segments. What TCRdb holds here is the immuneACCESS table cut down to in-frame rearrangements. Part of the clones is not present; checked against another copy, under half of the missing clones reflect an unresolved V gene, and the others are unexplained. This sample lists more than 150,000 clones; about 79% were detected once. The ten largest clones take up about an eighth of the sample. The sequencing sample was made of PBMCs. The origin of the receptors is a man between 50 and 59 years old in good health and CMV-seropositive.

This clone appeared once. This chain links TRBV28 with TRBJ2-4; 7 nucleotides align to TRBD1. The V gene's germline CDR1 is MDHEN and CDR2 SYDVKM. V dropped 4 bases and J dropped 6; count of bases not matched to a gene: 6. The CDR3 length is 14 residues. The CDR3 region has the DNA TGTGCCAGCAGTTCCCCCGGGACAGTAAACATTCAGTACTTC. It yields the protein CASSSPGTVNIQYF.

The chain carries TRBV14 and TRBJ1-1, with TRBD1 as a possible D gene (5 bases). The ends were cut back, 1 base at V and 1 base at J, with 7 bases in the middle. This CDR3 spans 14 amino acids. The V gene's germline CDR1 is SGHDN and CDR2 FVKESK. The CDR3 region has the DNA TGTGCCAGCAGCCAAGTCGGGGGGAACACTGAAGCTTTCTTT. Residues: CASSQVGGNTEAFF.

V usage is TRBV18 and J usage is TRBJ2-7; TRBD1 matches 8 bases. Looked up from germline, CDR1 is KGHSH and CDR2 is LQKENI. The CDR3 consists of 16 residues. V gave up 5 bases and J gave up 1 base; unmatched junction bases: 10. The CDR3 region has the DNA TGTGCCAGCTCAGGAAACAGGGGGATTGCGTCCTACGAGCAGTACTTC. It translates to CASSGNRGIASYEQYF. Together with reference TRBV18 and TRBJ2-7, the CDR3 gives the full variable domain: NAGVMQNPRHLVRRRGQEARLRCSPMKGHSHVYWYRQLPEEGLKFMVYLQKENIIDESGMPKERFSAEFPKEGPSILRIQQVVRGDSAAYFCASSGNRGIASYEQYFGPGTRLTVT.

J is TRBJ2-3 and V is TRBV25-1; D not certain. In germline, CDR1 is MGHDK, CDR2 SYGVNS. V was trimmed by 7 bases and J by 0 bases, leaving 5 bases between them. The CDR3 contains 12 residues. The CDR3 loop reads CASMTSTDTQYF. CDR3 in DNA: TGTGCCAGCATGACAAGCACAGATACGCAGTATTTT.

The V gene is TRBV28, the J gene TRBJ2-2, with D tentatively TRBD2 (5 bases). The CDR3 has 15 amino acids. The germline V and J ends were trimmed by 2 bases and 6 bases, with 13 bases remaining between them. Germline V gene lookup returns CDR1 MDHEN and CDR2 SYDVKM. CDR3 nucleotide sequence: TGTGCCAGCAGTTTAGGAGGCCGGTGGTCCGGGGAGCTGTTTTTT. It codes for CASSLGGRWSGELFF.

This clone has a single count. V usage is TRBV19 and J usage is TRBJ1-6; a weak D match, TRBD1 (5 bases). CDR1 is LNHDA and CDR2 is SQIVND in the germline V gene (reference sequence). The CDR3 runs 14 residues. Between the trimmed V and J ends, which lost 4 bases and 7 bases, there was a span of 11 bases. CDR3 sequence reads: CASSSGTANSPLHF. The DNA of the CDR3 is TGTGCCAGTAGTAGCGGGACGGCGAATTCACCCCTCCACTTT. Looking up the rest from reference TRBV19 and TRBJ1-6 gives the full variable domain: DGGITQSPKYLFRKEGQNVTLSCEQNLNHDAMYWYRQDPGQGLRLIYYSQIVNDFQKGDIAEGYSVSREKKESFPLTVTSAQKNPTAFYLCASSSGTANSPLHFGNGTRLTVT.

The chain is built from TRBV27 and TRBJ2-1; TRBD1 might be the D (5 bases). The germline V gene has CDR1 MNHEY and CDR2 SMNVEV (reference sequence). V lost 6 bases and J lost 4, with 13 bases in between. The CDR3 contains 14 residues. The CDR3 DNA reads as TGTGCCAGCAGCCTTCTCAGGGATTACAATGAGCAGTTCTTC. It specifies CASSLLRDYNEQFF.

Only one count was recorded for this clone. In DNA, the CDR3 is TGTGCCAGCTCACCTTGGACAGATCAGGCTTTCTTT. Protein product: CASSPWTDQAFF. This chain uses TRBV18 with TRBJ1-1; D may be TRBD1 (6 bases). Germline V gives CDR1 KGHSH, CDR2 LQKENI. V lost 3 bases and J 11 bases, leaving 13 bases between the germline ends. This CDR3 contains 12 residues.

A single count supports this clone. The chain employs TRBV28 and TRBJ1-5; D not resolved. The CDR3 sequence is 13 residues long. Trimming removed 5 bases from V and 4 bases from J, with 9 bases in between. The germline V gene has CDR1 MDHEN and CDR2 SYDVKM. The CDR3: CASSLQLNQPQHF. Here the CDR3 DNA reads TGTGCCAGCAGTCTTCAGTTAAATCAGCCCCAGCATTTT.

V usage is TRBV29-1 and J usage is TRBJ2-5; 8 positions match TRBD1. The CDR3 sequence is 15 residues long. Germline values: CDR1 SQVTM, CDR2 ANQGSEA. After removal of 4 bases from V and 2 bases from J, the junction contained 9 bases not matched to a gene. The CDR3 bases are TGCAGCGTTGCAGCCCGGGACAGGTTTCAAGAGACCCAGTACTTC. This codes for CSVAARDRFQETQYF.

This clone has just one count. The gene calls are TRBV28 and TRBJ2-7; 8 nucleotides agree with TRBD2. This CDR3 is built from 18 residues. The V segment lost 4 bases and the J segment 0 bases; nucleotides outside the gene matches: 14. Germline V gene data show CDR1 as MDHEN and CDR2 as SYDVKM. The CDR3 region is CASSSGSGARGGSYEQYV. Written as DNA, the CDR3 is TGTGCCAGCAGTTCAGGGTCCGGGGCCCGGGGGGGCTCCTACGAGCAGTACGTC.

The genes are TRBV25-1 and TRBJ1-1; 8 positions match TRBD1. V shed 0 bases and J 11 bases; nucleotides not matched to a gene: 8. Germline assignment: CDR1 MGHDK and CDR2 SYGVNS. The CDR3 has 14 amino acids. CDR3 DNA: TGTGCCAGCAGTGAATATCCGATCCGGGACAGGGCTTTCTTT. Its translation: CASSEYPIRDRAFF.

Only one count was recorded for this clone. V gene TRBV29-1 combines with J gene TRBJ2-1; tentative D call: TRBD1 (5 bases). The CDR3 length is 10 residues. The V end was cut by 4 bases, the J end by 7 bases, with 5 bases between. CDR1 is SQVTM, CDR2 ANQGSEA, per germline. The CDR3 sequence: CSVAGNEQFF. The CDR3 nucleotides are TGCAGCGTTGCAGGGAATGAGCAGTTCTTC.

The rearrangement joins TRBV4-1 to TRBJ2-1, with TRBD2 matching over 13 bases. CDR3 length equals 19 residues. Per the germline V gene, CDR1 is MGHRA and CDR2 is YSYEKL. Germline trimming cut 4 bases from V and 3 bases from J; bases unmatched to any gene: 12. The CDR3, as DNA: TGCGCCAGCAGCCTCCGGACTAGCGGGGGCCGGATTAACTACAATGAGCAGTTCTTC. Translation: CASSLRTSGGRINYNEQFF.

The chain's CDR3 is CASSSYRGNGNEQYF. CDR3 bases: TGTGCCAGCAGTTCCTACAGGGGCAATGGGAACGAGCAGTACTTC. The chain joins TRBV5-6 to TRBJ2-7; TRBD1 matches 7 bases. The V segment lost 5 bases and the J segment 5 bases; nucleotides outside the gene matches: 13. This CDR3 has 15 residues. Germline CDR1 is SGHDT and CDR2 is YYEEEE. The whole variable domain, filled in from reference TRBV5-6 and TRBJ2-7, reads DAGVTQSPTHLIKTRGQQVTLRCSPKSGHDTVSWYQQALGQGPQFIFQYYEEEERQRGNFPDRFSGHQFPNYSSELNVNALLLGDSALYLCASSSYRGNGNEQYFGPGTRLTVT.

The gene calls are TRBV6-6 and TRBJ1-4; 7 nucleotides match TRBD1. Trimming at V came to 8 bases and at J to 3 bases, leaving 3 bases not matched to a gene. Germline loops: CDR1 MNHNY, CDR2 SVGAGI (reference sequence). The CDR3 runs to 13 residues. CDR3 in amino acids: CASVGTANEKLFF. CDR3 coding DNA: TGTGCCAGCGTCGGGACAGCTAATGAAAAACTGTTTTTT.

The chain joins TRBV27 to TRBJ2-1, with 7 bases that match TRBD1. The junction had 9 bases not matched to a gene; V was cut back by 5 bases and J by 11 bases. There are 13 residues in the CDR3. CDR1 and CDR2 (germline): MNHEY, SMNVEV (reference sequence). CDR3 nucleotide sequence: TGTGCCAGCAGTCCCTTGACAGGGAGACAGCAGTTCTTC. Translation: CASSPLTGRQQFF.

This chain joins TRBV4-3 and TRBJ1-4, with unresolved D. Trimming left V 0 bases short and J 0 bases short, with 5 bases between. CDR3 length equals 15 residues. Germline V gene lookup returns CDR1 LGHNA and CDR2 YSLEER. The CDR3 sequence: CASSQDTATNEKLFF. Here the CDR3 DNA reads TGCGCCAGCAGCCAAGACACAGCAACTAATGAAAAACTGTTTTTT.

This chain joins TRBV2 and TRBJ2-2, with no clear D. V was clipped by 6 bases and J by 0 bases, with 11 bases between them. The V gene's germline CDR1 is SNHLY and CDR2 FYNNEI. There are 15 residues in the CDR3. Here the CDR3 reads CASRLTFANTGELFF. The DNA of the CDR3 is TGTGCCAGCAGATTAACTTTCGCGAACACCGGGGAGCTGTTTTTT.

This clone came up once. The chain couples TRBV6-1 to TRBJ1-5; the D gene is possibly TRBD1 (6 bases). CDR1 is MNHNS, CDR2 SASEGT, per germline. This CDR3 comprises 13 residues. The V and J ends lost 4 bases and 9 bases respectively, with 13 bases between them. The CDR3 DNA sequence: TGTGCCAGCAGTGTACAGGGATTAGGGCCCCAGCATTTT. Translated: CASSVQGLGPQHF.

The chain links TRBV19 to TRBJ2-1, with a tentative D call TRBD1 (5 bases). CDR1 LNHDA and CDR2 SQIVND come from the germline V gene (reference sequence). This CDR3 is 15 amino acids long. Trimming removed 3 bases at V and 0 bases at J, with 9 bases between. The CDR3 is CASSISGASYNEQFF. CDR3 DNA: TGTGCCAGTAGTATTTCTGGGGCCTCCTACAATGAGCAGTTCTTC.

Of note for this clone: One end of the junction fails to match germline, which may point to a read error. The same CDR3 can be traced to other DNA sequences in this sample. V and J are TRBV6-5 and TRBJ1-6; D gene uncertain. The CDR3 is made up of 14 amino acids. Germline V gene sequence: CDR1 MNHEY, CDR2 SVGAGI. The CDR3 is CASSPEAINSPLHF. The CDR3 DNA reads as TGTGCTAGCAGCCCAGAGGCAATCAATTCACCCCTCCACTTT.

In this sample, this clone turned up a few times. This chain links TRBV4-1 with TRBJ2-2; 7 nucleotides agree with TRBD1. V was pared by 3 bases and J by 3 bases, with 16 bases of the junction left unmatched. The CDR3 is 19 residues long. Germline loops: CDR1 MGHRA, CDR2 YSYEKL. CDR3 in amino acids: CASSHAAFTGAQDTGELFF. CDR3 DNA: TGCGCCAGCAGCCACGCAGCCTTCACAGGGGCACAGGACACCGGGGAGCTGTTTTTT.

J is TRBJ2-4 and V is TRBV28; TRBD2 might be the D (6 bases). V lost 6 bases and J 5 bases, leaving 26 bases between the germline ends. This CDR3 has 18 residues. The V gene's germline CDR1 is MDHEN and CDR2 SYDVKM. The CDR3 here is CASSAPPGSGTSQNIQYF. The CDR3 bases are TGTGCCAGCAGCGCGCCGCCTGGGAGCGGAACTAGCCAAAACATTCAGTACTTC. Together with reference TRBV28 and TRBJ2-4, the CDR3 gives the full variable domain: DVKVTQSSRYLVKRTGEKVFLECVQDMDHENMFWYRQDPGLGLRLIYFSYDVKMKEKGDIPEGYSVSREKKERFSLILESASTNQTSMYLCASSAPPGSGTSQNIQYFGAGTRLSVL.

The J gene is TRBJ2-1, the V gene TRBV28, with 12 bases that match TRBD1. The V gene's germline CDR1 is MDHEN and CDR2 SYDVKM. CDR3 length: 15 residues. V was clipped by 9 bases and J by 8 bases; unmatched bases: 11. The CDR3 is CASSPPGTGGDEQFF. CDR3 DNA: TGTGCCAGTTCACCGCCCGGGACAGGGGGCGATGAGCAGTTCTTC.

Concerning this clone itself: Other DNA variants within this sample encode the same CDR3. The chain couples TRBV28 to TRBJ1-1; D remains ambiguous. V was clipped by 2 bases and J by 8 bases, with 6 bases between them. CDR3 length: 11 amino acids. CDR1 MDHEN and CDR2 SYDVKM come from the germline V gene. The CDR3 reads CASSLAREAFF. The CDR3 bases are TGTGCCAGCAGTTTAGCCAGGGAAGCTTTCTTT.

This chain joins TRBV15 and TRBJ2-2; TRBD1 aligns across 7 bases. There are 15 residues in the CDR3. Germline values: CDR1 LNHNV, CDR2 YYDKDF (reference sequence). V dropped 4 bases and J dropped 3; count of bases not matched to a gene: 5. The CDR3 here is CATSKGAVDTGELFF. CDR3 DNA: TGTGCCACCAGCAAGGGGGCGGTGGACACCGGGGAGCTGTTTTTT.

This clone has only one observation. V usage is TRBV2 and J usage is TRBJ2-1, with D uncertain. This CDR3 region has 11 residues. Germline V lookup: CDR1 SNHLY, CDR2 FYNNEI. The germline V and J ends were trimmed by 4 bases and 8 bases, with 6 bases remaining between them. The CDR3 DNA reads as TGTGCCAGCAGTGTTAGTCATGAGCAGTTCTTC. This encodes CASSVSHEQFF.

This sequence joins TRBV11-2 and TRBJ2-1; no clear D gene. The CDR3 extends over 14 amino acids. Trimming stripped 2 bases from V and 3 bases from J, with 8 bases between. Germline CDR1 reads SGHAT; CDR2 reads FQNNGV. The DNA for the CDR3 is TGTGCCAGCAGCTTAAGCGACGGCTACAATGAGCAGTTCTTC. It translates to CASSLSDGYNEQFF.

The chain carries TRBV6-6 and TRBJ1-2; 9 positions match TRBD1. V shed 6 bases, J shed 12 bases, and the junction held 11 bases outside the gene matches. The germline V gene encodes CDR1 MNHNY and CDR2 SVGAGI (reference sequence). The CDR3 totals 13 residues. CDR3 loop: CASSTGTGKKNTF. The CDR3 nucleotides read TGTGCCAGCAGCACTGGGACAGGGAAGAAGAACACCTTC.

Regarding this clone: The junction departs from germline at one end; a sequencing error may be responsible. V gene TRBV29-1 combines with J gene TRBJ1-2, with 10 bases fitting TRBD1. The CDR3 contains 14 residues. CDR1 and CDR2 (germline): SQVTM, ANQGSEA. CDR3 in amino acids: CSVEDRGQNYGYTF. The CDR3 nucleotides read TGCAGCGTAGAAGACAGGGGGCAGAACTATGGCTACACCTTC.